Below are 23 T cell receptor beta chains sequenced from a single sample in a study of shared clonotypes between healthy human individuals. Measured with immunoSEQ multiplex PCR; TCRdb has only the in-frame clones, and not every one. The data contain 1.4 million or so clones, approximately 98.5% of them singletons. The sample comprised naive CD4+ T cells sorted from blood. Subset of the sample: CD45RA+ positively selected. The receptors stem from a man aged 30 to 45 in good health.

This chain uses TRBV13 with TRBJ2-7, with D unresolved. Looked up from germline, CDR1 is PRHDT and CDR2 is FYEKMQ (reference sequence). CDR3 size: 11 residues. Trimming left V 1 base short and J 6 bases short, with 4 bases between. Here the CDR3 DNA reads TGTGCCAGCAGCTTAGTGTCCGAGCAGTACTTC. This encodes CASSLVSEQYF.

This chain joins TRBV15 and TRBJ1-5, with 8 bases aligning to TRBD1. The CDR3 extends over 13 amino acids. Germline V gene data show CDR1 as LNHNV and CDR2 as YYDKDF (reference sequence). Trimming cost V 5 bases and J 7 bases; bases outside gene matches: 4. Here the CDR3 reads CATSPGQGQPQHF. CDR3 nucleotides: TGTGCCACCAGCCCTGGACAGGGACAGCCCCAGCATTTT.

The chain carries TRBV19 and TRBJ1-2; possibly TRBD1 for D (6 bases). The length of the CDR3 is 17 residues. V was pared by 3 bases and J by 1 base, with 18 bases between. Germline V lookup: CDR1 LNHDA, CDR2 SQIVND (reference sequence). The CDR3 DNA reads as TGTGCCAGTAGTATCCCCACTTCGGACAGCTTTAACTATGGCTACACCTTC. Its protein product is CASSIPTSDSFNYGYTF.

V usage is TRBV27 and J usage is TRBJ2-1; D might be TRBD1 (6 bases). CDR1 MNHEY and CDR2 SMNVEV come from the germline V gene (reference sequence). The CDR3 totals 13 residues. V was shortened by 2 bases and J by 7 bases, with 9 bases between the two germline ends. The CDR3 DNA reads as TGTGCCAGCAGTTTACTGAGGGGGAATGAGCAGTTCTTC. Protein product: CASSLLRGNEQFF.

The genes are TRBV7-8 and TRBJ2-1, with 16 bases that match TRBD2. Germline V gene data show CDR1 as SGHVS and CDR2 as FQNEAQ. J lost 8 bases, V lost 2 bases, and 6 bases had no gene match. CDR3 size: 17 residues. The DNA for the CDR3 is TGTGCCAGCAGCTTAAAGGGACTAGCGGGAGGGCGGGATGAGCAGTTCTTC. Its translation is CASSLKGLAGGRDEQFF.

This rearrangement joins TRBV15 to TRBJ1-1; D is undetermined. Germline-derived CDR1 and CDR2 are LNHNV and YYDKDF (reference sequence). V lost 5 bases and J lost 5, with 9 bases in between. CDR3 length: 12 residues. The CDR3, as DNA: TGTGCCACCAGCGTGGGGTGGACTGAAGCTTTCTTT. Translated, it gives CATSVGWTEAFF.

The chain is built from TRBV7-2 and TRBJ2-1; D uncertain. Trimming took off 8 bases at V and 8 bases at J, with 16 bases between the two ends. This CDR3 is 13 amino acids long. Per the germline V gene, CDR1 is SGHTA and CDR2 is FQGNSA. CDR3 nucleotides: TGTGCCAGCGGGATCGCCCCGGTCGATGAGCAGTTCTTC. This gives the protein CASGIAPVDEQFF.

The rearrangement links TRBV9 to TRBJ2-5; TRBD1 matches 7 bases. The CDR3 runs to 14 residues. V was pared by 3 bases and J by 7 bases, with 9 bases of the junction left unmatched. Looked up from germline, CDR1 is SGDLS and CDR2 is YYNGEE. The DNA of the CDR3 is TGTGCCAGCAGCGGGGGACAGTTTTTTGGGACCCAGTACTTC. It translates to CASSGGQFFGTQYF. Together with reference TRBV9 and TRBJ2-5, the CDR3 gives the full variable domain: DSGVTQTPKHLITATGQRVTLRCSPRSGDLSVYWYQQSLDQGLQFLIQYYNGEERAKGNILERFSAQQFPDLHSELNLSSLELGDSALYFCASSGGQFFGTQYFGPGTRLLVL.

The chain carries TRBV6-6 and TRBJ2-1; D perhaps matches TRBD1 (6 bases). Germline V gene sequence: CDR1 MNHNY, CDR2 SVGAGI (reference sequence). Trimming shortened V by 5 bases and J by 12 bases, and 11 bases separated the two germline ends. The CDR3 is made up of 11 amino acids. As DNA, the CDR3 is TGTGCCAGCAGTGACAGGTCACGGCAGTTCTTC. It yields the protein CASSDRSRQFF.

This chain connects TRBV18 to TRBJ1-1; 8 nucleotides align to TRBD1. The CDR3 sequence is 14 residues long. Per the germline V gene, CDR1 is KGHSH and CDR2 is LQKENI. Trimming at V came to 4 bases and at J to 5 bases, leaving 6 bases not matched to a gene. The CDR3 spells CASSLQGATTEAFF. The DNA for the CDR3 is TGTGCCAGCTCACTCCAGGGGGCGACAACTGAAGCTTTCTTT.

The chain recombines TRBV11-3 with TRBJ2-7, with 9 bases fitting TRBD1. CDR1 is SGHNT, CDR2 YENEEA, per germline. This CDR3 contains 13 residues. The ends lost 6 bases at V and 4 bases at J; junction bases unmatched: 4. The CDR3 DNA reads as TGTGCCAGCAGTTGGGACAGGGCTTACGAGCAGTACTTC. Protein sequence: CASSWDRAYEQYF.

The J gene is TRBJ2-1, the V gene TRBV5-5; 11 positions match TRBD2. CDR1 SGHKS and CDR2 YYEKEE come from the germline V gene (reference sequence). CDR3 length equals 19 residues. V lost 0 bases to trimming and J lost 3 bases; unmatched junction nucleotides: 11. CDR3 nucleotides: TGTGCCAGCAGCTTGGCGGATCGCTTGCTAGCGGGGGGCTACAATGAGCAGTTCTTC. It specifies CASSLADRLLAGGYNEQFF.

This clone was recorded once. The chain employs TRBV19 and TRBJ2-2; TRBD2 is a possible D gene (7 bases). V lost 3 bases, J lost 5 bases, and 16 bases lay in between. The CDR3 has 16 residues. Germline loops: CDR1 LNHDA, CDR2 SQIVND (reference sequence). This CDR3 is CASSIPRGAGTGELFF. The CDR3 DNA reads as TGTGCCAGTAGTATTCCACGGGGGGCTGGAACCGGGGAGCTGTTTTTT.

The rearrangement links TRBV28 to TRBJ2-7; no clear D. Germline assignment: CDR1 MDHEN and CDR2 SYDVKM. This CDR3 is built from 13 residues. Trimming pared 1 base from V and 2 bases from J, leaving 6 bases between. The CDR3 is CASSLFGTYEQYF. DNA for the CDR3: TGTGCCAGCAGTTTATTCGGCACCTACGAGCAGTACTTC.

As regards this clone: The same CDR3 can be traced to other DNA sequences in this sample. The chain is built from TRBV7-3 and TRBJ2-1; 12 bases line up with TRBD2. The CDR3 totals 14 residues. V trimming: 2 bases; J trimming: 7 bases; junction bases outside the gene matches: 0. The germline V gene encodes CDR1 SGHTA and CDR2 FQGTGA. The CDR3 reads CASSLGTSGNEQFF. The CDR3 bases are TGTGCCAGCAGCTTAGGGACTAGCGGGAATGAGCAGTTCTTC. The whole variable domain, remainder taken from reference TRBV7-3 and TRBJ2-1, is GAGVSQTPSNKVTEKGKYVELRCDPISGHTALYWYRQSLGQGPEFLIYFQGTGAADDSGLPNDRFFAVRPEGSVSTLKIQRTERGDSAVYLCASSLGTSGNEQFFGPGTRLTVL.

This clone has just one count. The V and J genes are TRBV7-6 and TRBJ1-5; D is ambiguous. The CDR3 is made up of 13 amino acids. Trimming removed 1 base from V and 4 bases from J, with 5 bases in between. The germline V gene has CDR1 SGHVS and CDR2 FNYEAQ. In DNA, the CDR3 is TGTGCCAGCAGCTTAGTGCAGAATCAGCCCCAGCATTTT. The encoded protein is CASSLVQNQPQHF.

The chain employs TRBV29-1 and TRBJ1-5; D is perhaps TRBD1 (6 bases). CDR3 length: 12 residues. Trimming took off 4 bases at V and 3 bases at J, with 7 bases between the two ends. Germline CDR1 SQVTM, CDR2 ANQGSEA. For the CDR3, the DNA is TGCAGCGTTGCAGGGGCCAATCAGCCCCAGCATTTT. Translated, it gives CSVAGANQPQHF.

The rearrangement uses TRBV29-1 and TRBJ2-3; 8 nucleotides match TRBD1. The CDR3 is made up of 14 amino acids. Trimming cost V 2 bases and J 4 bases; bases outside gene matches: 5. Germline CDR1 is SQVTM and CDR2 is ANQGSEA. The DNA for the CDR3 is TGCAGCGTTGAATTACAGGGGGAGGCAGATACGCAGTATTTT. Amino acids: CSVELQGEADTQYF.

The V and J genes are TRBV14 and TRBJ1-5; D remains unclear. The V end lost 5 bases, the J end lost 5 bases, and 10 bases lay between the germline ends. This CDR3 region has 13 residues. CDR1 and CDR2 from the germline V gene are SGHDN and FVKESK. CDR3 DNA sequence: TGTGCCAGCAGCGGAAGGCATTATCAGCCCCAGCATTTT. Translating gives CASSGRHYQPQHF. The full variable domain, in which reference TRBV14 and TRBJ1-5 provide the parts outside the CDR3, is EAGVTQFPSHSVIEKGQTVTLRCDPISGHDNLYWYRRVMGKEIKFLLHFVKESKQDESGMPNNRFLAERTGGTYSTLKVQPAELEDSGVYFCASSGRHYQPQHFGDGTRLSIL.

The chain joins TRBV2 to TRBJ2-1, with 9 bases lining up with TRBD2. The J segment lost 3 bases and the V segment lost 8 bases, leaving 11 bases of the junction unmatched. Germline V gene sequence: CDR1 SNHLY, CDR2 FYNNEI. The CDR3 sequence is 16 residues long. The CDR3 region is CASQSEVTSGYNEQFF. The CDR3 DNA reads TGTGCCAGCCAAAGTGAGGTGACTAGCGGCTACAATGAGCAGTTCTTC.

The V call is TRBV7-8, the J call TRBJ2-5; D gene unclear. V lost 2 bases and J lost 5, with 18 bases in between. The CDR3 loop spans 16 amino acids. The germline gives CDR1 SGHVS, CDR2 FQNEAQ. CDR3 nucleotide sequence: TGTGCCAGCAGCTTAACCAGCATATCGTCTGTGGAGACCCAGTACTTC. This gives the protein CASSLTSISSVETQYF.

The J gene is TRBJ2-3, the V gene TRBV5-4; possible D gene TRBD2, 5 bases. Germline loops: CDR1 SGHNT, CDR2 YYREEE (reference sequence). This CDR3 region has 15 residues. Trimming cost V 3 bases and J 4 bases, with 15 bases left between them. The CDR3 DNA reads TGTGCCAGCAGCTCGAGGAGGCGGAGTGCAGATACGCAGTATTTT. Translating it yields CASSSRRRSADTQYF.

This clone was recorded once. This chain links TRBV5-4 with TRBJ2-7; 12 nucleotides match TRBD2. The CDR3 spans 15 residues. Looked up from germline, CDR1 is SGHNT and CDR2 is YYREEE (reference sequence). Trimming at V came to 4 bases and at J to 5 bases, leaving 7 bases not matched to a gene. For the CDR3, the DNA is TGTGCCAGCAGCCCGAGACTAGCGGGAGATAACGAGCAGTACTTC. As protein: CASSPRLAGDNEQYF.